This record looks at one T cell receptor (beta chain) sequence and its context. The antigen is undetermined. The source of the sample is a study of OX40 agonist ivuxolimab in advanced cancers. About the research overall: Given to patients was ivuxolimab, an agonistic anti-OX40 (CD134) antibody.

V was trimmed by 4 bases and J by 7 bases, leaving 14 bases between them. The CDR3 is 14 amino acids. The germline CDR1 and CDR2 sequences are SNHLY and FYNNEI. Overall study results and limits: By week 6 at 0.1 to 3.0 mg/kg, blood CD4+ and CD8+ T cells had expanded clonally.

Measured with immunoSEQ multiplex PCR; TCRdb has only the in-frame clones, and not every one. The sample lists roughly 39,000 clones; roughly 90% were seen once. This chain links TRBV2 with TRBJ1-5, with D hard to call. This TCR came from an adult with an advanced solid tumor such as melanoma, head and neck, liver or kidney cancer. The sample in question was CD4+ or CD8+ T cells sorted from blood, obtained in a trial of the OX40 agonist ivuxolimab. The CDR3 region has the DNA TGTGCCAGCAGTGGTAGTCTCCTGGGGCAGCCCCAGCATTTT. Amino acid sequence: CASSGSLLGQPQHF.